Below, one T cell receptor (beta chain) is given with its context. The sample comes from a study of blood T cell repertoires in COVID-19. Study overall: The samples span acute and convalescent COVID-19 from the United States, Italy and Spain. T cells, B-cell-depleted T cells, or PBMCs supplied cDNA or gDNA.

Source study methods: Estimated nucleated cell counts came from reference gene primer amplification. Repertoires were generated with immunoSEQ multiplex PCR, while TCRdb's copy carries only in-frame clones and drops some. D and trimming come from the DNA, and the V and J calls and clone size come from that table. The data show about 83,000 clones, with more than 70% seen just once and about 20% held by the top ten. The CDR3 spans 15 residues. Germline V CDR1 and CDR2: SGHDT, YYEEEE. V shed 1 base and J 0 bases; nucleotides not matched to a gene: 3. The sample was peripheral blood. The TCR sequence derives from a woman at least 80 years old in a cohort sampled during active or convalescent COVID-19. The chain employs TRBV5-6 and TRBJ1-1; 7 bases are a match to TRBD1. The chain's CDR3 is CASSLRDSLNTEAFF. CDR3 DNA sequence: TGTGCCAGCAGCTTGAGGGACAGCCTGAACACTGAAGCTTTCTTT. The full variable domain, in which reference TRBV5-6 and TRBJ1-1 provide the parts outside the CDR3, is DAGVTQSPTHLIKTRGQQVTLRCSPKSGHDTVSWYQQALGQGPQFIFQYYEEEERQRGNFPDRFSGHQFPNYSSELNVNALLLGDSALYLCASSLRDSLNTEAFFGQGTRLTVV.